The entry that follows covers one T cell receptor beta chain sequence. The V gene's germline CDR1 is SNHLY and CDR2 FYNNEI. V shed 4 bases, J shed 4 bases, and the junction held 3 bases outside the gene matches. The CDR3 sequence is 15 residues long. These data originate in a study of blood T cell repertoires in COVID-19. In the source study's methods: The assay estimated nucleated cells by amplifying reference gene primers. The table came from immunoSEQ multiplex PCR; TCRdb's copy has only in-frame clones and leaves some out. V, J and clone size are those of that table, while D and trimming were read from the DNA. The table records tens of thousands of clones, 75% to 85% of them present only once.

V gene TRBV2 combines with J gene TRBJ2-2; 10 positions match TRBD2. The receptor was derived from a man aged 45-65 years with COVID-19, enrolled during active disease. Specimen: peripheral blood. CDR3 coding DNA: TGTGCCAGCAGTGTACTAGCGGGGAGCACCGGGGAGCTGTTTTTT. Protein product: CASSVLAGSTGELFF.